This T cell receptor beta chain appears in the sequencing data of a study of blood T cell repertoires in COVID-19 (TCRdb year 2020). Regarding the research as a whole: The collaborator samples originated in the United States, Italy and Spain and spanned the acute and convalescent phases of COVID-19. Subjects who had been exposed to COVID-19, were actively infected with it, or had recovered from it provided the deeply sampled blood TCRbeta repertoires that made up the dataset. The prospective study material was composed of cDNA or gDNA derived from T cells, B-cell-depleted T cells, or PBMCs. Samples came from the ongoing ImmuneRACE study (first 160 participants) plus 1,254 subjects from 6 global collaborators. A freely available public database, intended as a resource for researchers studying the immune response to SARS-CoV-2, is where the repertoires were released. HLA class I and class II types, where available, came from metadata supplied by the sample provider rather than from assay-based typing. Sample metadata almost always included a de-identified subject ID, COVID-19 status, age in years and sex. Overall results and qualifications from the work: The quantity of clinical and demographic metadata differed by source and by participant and was supplied without curation.

Collaborating institutions collected whole blood in K2EDTA tubes following their own protocols. For TCRbeta analysis, collaborators shipped samples in one of three forms: frozen whole blood, isolated PBMCs, or DNA extracted from either of those sample types. This clone came up a few times. What this receptor recognizes is not known. Base qualities were left out, and no much larger clone turns up one base away. The immunoSEQ Assay, a bias-controlled multiplex PCR, was used to amplify TCRbeta CDR3 regions from genomic DNA. The study's processing was this. Nucleated cell counts per sample were estimated from amplification of reference gene primers within the assay. To quantify the absolute abundance of each unique TCRbeta CDR3 rearrangement, sequence reads were collapsed and filtered. For each sample, productive Simpson clonality was calculated as the square root of Simpson's diversity index across productive rearrangements. Not all clones reach the TCRdb copy of this immuneACCESS table, which keeps in-frame sequences only. Checked studies attribute under half of the gap to unresolved V genes and leave the rest unexplained. That table gives V, J and clone size, and the DNA gave D and trimming. The sample table shows some 45,000 clones, and 86% are seen once. Approximately 59% of the sample is in the top ten clones.

The CDR3 starts with the cysteine, ends with the phenylalanine, and has 15 residues. The sequence is cut down to CDR3 DNA, 45 bases in frame from base 1. Based on the germline V gene (reference sequence), the CDR1 and CDR2 sequences are LGHDT and YNNKEL. V ends up 1 base short and J 6 bases short, with an unmatched junction base count of 4. The specimen sequenced was peripheral blood. The rearrangement combines TRBV3-1 (or the pseudogene TRBV3-2) with TRBJ2-1; the junction holds 9 bases that match TRBD2. The receptor comes from a man in his 70s with acute or convalescent COVID-19. The CDR3 has the sequence CASSQGRGGSNEQFF. Read as DNA, the sequence is TGTGCCAGCAGCCAAGGGCGGGGGGGTTCCAATGAGCAGTTCTTC.